This T cell receptor (beta chain) was observed in a study of T cells after yellow fever vaccination. Study-level information: With SMART-Seq v4 Ultra Low Input, the fractions containing low cell numbers were prepared. Broader study findings: Clonotypes found in both CD4 and CD8 compartments made up a small share. Most clones from primary vaccination resurfaced after the booster (about 95% CD4, less than 90% CD8). Contamination of FACS-sorted repertoires by abundant clonotypes from the bulk population could occur.

A word on this clonotype: The antigen remains undetermined.

CDR1 and CDR2 from the germline V gene are KGHDR and SFDVKD. The CDR3 has 14 residues. The V end lost 0 bases, the J end lost 6 bases, and 7 bases lay between the germline ends. TCRdb re-analysed the 5' RACE reads in MiXCR, keeping a single row per CDR3 protein. Of about 300,000 distinct CDR3 sequences listed, roughly 9% were seen once; the top ten hold around 3.1%. The chain employs TRBV24-1 and TRBJ2-2; D is perhaps TRBD2 (5 bases). This clonotype was sampled from a man younger than 30 who received the YFV17D yellow fever vaccine. This specimen consisted of CD4+ T cells sorted from PBMCs, obtained 5 days after the yellow fever booster vaccination. CDR3 DNA: TGTGCCACCAGTGATTTGCGGGGAGCCGGGGAGCTGTTTTTT. Translating it yields CATSDLRGAGELFF.